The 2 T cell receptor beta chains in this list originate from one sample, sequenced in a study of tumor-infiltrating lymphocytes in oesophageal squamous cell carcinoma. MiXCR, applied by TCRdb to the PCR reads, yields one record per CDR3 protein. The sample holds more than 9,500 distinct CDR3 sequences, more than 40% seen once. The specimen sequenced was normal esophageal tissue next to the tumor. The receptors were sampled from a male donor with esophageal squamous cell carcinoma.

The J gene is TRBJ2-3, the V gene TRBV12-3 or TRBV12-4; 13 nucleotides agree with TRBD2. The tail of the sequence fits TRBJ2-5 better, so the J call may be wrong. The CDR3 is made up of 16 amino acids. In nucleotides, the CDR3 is TGTGCCAGCAGTACAAGACTAGCGGGAGGAGGGGAGACCCAGTACTTC. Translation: CASSTRLAGGGETQYF.

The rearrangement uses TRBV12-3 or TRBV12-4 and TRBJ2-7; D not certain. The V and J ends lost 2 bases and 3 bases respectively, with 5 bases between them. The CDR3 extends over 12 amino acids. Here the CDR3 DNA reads TGTGCCAGCAGTTTATACAGCTACGAGCAGTACTTC. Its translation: CASSLYSYEQYF.